The 17 T cell receptor beta chains below were found in one sample sequenced in a study of breast tumors, draining lymph nodes, adjacent tissues. TCRdb reprocessed the multiplex PCR reads via MiXCR and lists one record per CDR3 protein. The data contain hundreds of thousands of distinct CDR3 sequences, 32% of them singletons. The lymph nodes were axillary draining lymph nodes from breast cancer patients. Sequenced sample: axillary lymph node tissue. The receptors were sampled from a female donor with breast cancer. Some clones in this sample may be carry-over from other donors' samples.

This clonotype was seen many times. The chain employs TRBV5-1 and TRBJ2-5; 8 nucleotides agree with TRBD1. Trimming at V came to 1 base and at J to 4 bases, leaving 6 bases not matched to a gene. The length of the CDR3 is 15 residues. Germline V lookup: CDR1 SGHRS, CDR2 YFSETQ. The CDR3 loop reads CASSLFGQGRETQYF. CDR3 sequence (DNA): TGCGCCAGCAGCTTGTTCGGACAGGGAAGAGAGACCCAGTACTTC.

The table lists this clonotype with a count of one. Just one base apart from a much larger clone, this may be a read error. The conserved final phenylalanine or tryptophan is absent from the CDR3, which likely points to a read error. The CDR3 coding sequence is TGTGCCAGCAGCCAAGTCGACTACGAGCAGTACTCC. Protein: CASSQVDYEQYS. The V and J genes are TRBV3-1 and TRBJ2-7, with D unresolved. V was trimmed by 1 base and J by 3 bases, leaving 4 bases between them. The germline V gene has CDR1 LGHDT and CDR2 YNNKEL (reference sequence). This CDR3 has 12 amino acids.

Ten or more counts support this clonotype. The chain has TRBV2 and TRBJ2-6, with D perhaps matching TRBD1 (7 bases). CDR3 size: 17 residues. V lost 5 bases, J lost 0 bases, and 14 bases lay in between. Per germline, CDR1 SNHLY and CDR2 FYNNEI. The CDR3 region is CASSHRGTVSGANVLTF. CDR3 DNA sequence: TGTGCCAGCAGTCATCGGGGGACAGTCTCTGGGGCCAACGTCCTGACTTTC.

This clonotype occurred many times. The chain uses TRBV2 and TRBJ2-5, with D possibly being TRBD1 (5 bases). With 1 base removed from V and 3 bases from J, the gap between germline ends came to 9 bases. This CDR3 is built from 14 residues. The germline V gene has CDR1 SNHLY and CDR2 FYNNEI. The chain's CDR3 is CASSEENRKETQYF. The CDR3 DNA sequence: TGTGCCAGCAGTGAAGAAAACAGGAAAGAGACCCAGTACTTC.

This clonotype has a count of ten or more. The chain is built from TRBV5-1 and TRBJ2-3; D is possibly TRBD2 (6 bases). V was trimmed by 3 bases and J by 0 bases, leaving 14 bases between them. Looked up from germline, CDR1 is SGHRS and CDR2 is YFSETQ. The CDR3 contains 16 residues. The CDR3 DNA is TGCGCCAGCAGCTCCCAGCGGGCCACTAGCACAGATACGCAGTATTTT. Translation: CASSSQRATSTDTQYF.

This clonotype was counted a few times. A much larger clone lies a single base off, so this may be a read error. The chain joins TRBV7-2 to TRBJ1-2; possibly TRBD1 for D (5 bases). CDR1 is SGHTA, CDR2 FQGNSA, per germline. CDR3 size: 15 residues. As DNA, the CDR3 is TGTGCCAGCAGCTTAGATCCAGGGACTAACTATGGCTACCCCTTC. It translates to CASSLDPGTNYGYPF.

At least ten counts were recorded for this clonotype. The genes are TRBV6-5 and TRBJ2-1, with unresolved D. Germline loops: CDR1 MNHEY, CDR2 SVGAGI. The V end lost 8 bases, the J end lost 10 bases, and 12 bases lay between the germline ends. This CDR3 has 11 residues. The CDR3 reads CASGTIGEQFF. The DNA of the CDR3 is TGTGCCAGCGGAACGATTGGAGAGCAGTTCTTC.

In its sample, this clonotype was seen many times. The V and J genes are TRBV11-2 and TRBJ2-1, with D perhaps TRBD1 (6 bases). Deletions cut 5 bases from V and 0 bases from J, with 11 bases between. The germline V gene encodes CDR1 SGHAT and CDR2 FQNNGV. The CDR3 extends over 15 amino acids. The DNA for the CDR3 is TGTGCCAGCAGCCCTCAGGGGCTCTCCTACAATGAGCAGTTCTTC. Protein sequence: CASSPQGLSYNEQFF.

The rearrangement joins TRBV7-8 to TRBJ1-5, with D possibly TRBD1 on 6 matching bases. The ends were cut back, 11 bases at V and 4 bases at J, with 15 bases in the middle. The germline V gene encodes CDR1 SGHVS and CDR2 FQNEAQ. This CDR3 contains 13 residues. CDR3 in amino acids: CASKGGPNQPQHF. The CDR3 region has the DNA TGTGCCTCGAAGGGGGGGCCAAATCAGCCCCAGCATTTT.

This clonotype turned up a few times. The rearrangement uses TRBV12-3 or TRBV12-4 and TRBJ1-4; D ambiguous. This CDR3 comprises 16 residues. Trimming took 6 bases from V and 4 from J, leaving 18 bases between them. The chain's CDR3 is CASSSVGLGGNEKLFF. The CDR3 DNA reads TGTGCCAGCAGCTCGGTCGGGCTGGGAGGTAATGAAAAACTGTTTTTT.

A word on this clonotype: This may be a read error, as it is one base from a much larger clone. V is TRBV11-2 and J is TRBJ2-1; possible D gene TRBD2, 7 bases. Per the germline V gene, CDR1 is SGHAT and CDR2 is FQNNGV. CDR3 length equals 16 residues. V shed 5 bases and J shed 4 bases, with 18 bases lying between them. The CDR3 loop is CASSPGGLVDYNEQFF. DNA of the CDR3: TGTGCCAGCAGCCCCGGGGGGCTAGTGGATTACAATGAGCAGTTCTTC.

This clonotype was found many times. V is TRBV7-2 and J is TRBJ2-1, with TRBD2 matching over 7 bases. The V gene's germline CDR1 is SGHTA and CDR2 FQGNSA. CDR3 size: 16 residues. J was trimmed by 7 bases and V by 1 base; bases with no gene match: 10. CDR3 sequence: CASSLEASGLPNEQFF. DNA of the CDR3: TGTGCCAGCAGCTTAGAAGCTAGCGGCCTTCCAAATGAGCAGTTCTTC.

This clonotype was observed at least ten times. This chain connects TRBV19 to TRBJ2-5; the D gene could be TRBD1 or TRBD2 (5 bases each). V was clipped by 5 bases and J by 5 bases, with 15 bases between them. The V gene's germline CDR1 is LNHDA and CDR2 SQIVND (reference sequence). The CDR3 totals 14 residues. The CDR3 region has the DNA TGTGCCAGTAGTCCTCCCTACGGGGCCGAGACCCAGTACTTC. Its protein product is CASSPPYGAETQYF.

This clonotype was seen repeatedly, ten times or more. The chain is built from TRBV5-6 and TRBJ2-5, with TRBD2 matching 8 bases. J lost 4 bases, V lost 6 bases, and 11 bases had no gene match. The CDR3 covers 15 residues. Germline V gene sequence: CDR1 SGHDT, CDR2 YYEEEE. CDR3 coding DNA: TGTGCCAGCACCGGGGGGGGAGGGCCGGGAGAGACCCAGTACTTC. Its translation: CASTGGGGPGETQYF.

This clonotype came up many times. V gene TRBV7-9 combines with J gene TRBJ2-6, with D possibly TRBD2 on 6 matching bases. Germline CDR1 SEHNR, CDR2 FQNEAQ (reference sequence). The CDR3 sequence is 21 residues long. The V end was cut by 4 bases, the J end by 2 bases, with 27 bases between. The CDR3: CASSSTFWDSSLSPGANVLTF. The CDR3 nucleotides read TGTGCCAGCAGCTCTACATTCTGGGACTCATCCCTCTCCCCTGGGGCCAACGTCCTGACTTTC.

This clonotype was observed at least ten times. The chain joins TRBV20-1 to TRBJ2-4, with no clear D. V lost 2 bases and J lost 1, with 12 bases in between. This CDR3 is built from 15 residues. Germline loops: CDR1 DFQATT, CDR2 SNEGSKA (reference sequence). CDR3 loop: CSARFEWVAKNIQYF. The CDR3 DNA reads as TGCAGTGCTAGATTCGAGTGGGTGGCCAAAAACATTCAGTACTTC.

This clonotype was seen just once. The rearrangement links TRBV7-6 to TRBJ2-3; 14 nucleotides match TRBD2. This CDR3 spans 16 amino acids. CDR1 is SGHVS, CDR2 FNYEAQ, per germline. Trimming took 5 bases from V and 3 from J; bases not matched to a gene: 4. In DNA, the CDR3 is TGTGCCAGCAGCGATGGACTAGCGGGGGGAACAGATACGCAGTATTTT. Its translation is CASSDGLAGGTDTQYF.